This T cell receptor beta chain was observed in a study of cytomegalovirus exposure and HLA in healthy donors. On the study more broadly: The roughly 120 validation repertoires matched the roughly 700 first-cohort repertoires in platform, a later analysis reported. The study's findings and limits: Cytomegalovirus association was assigned to under 200 TCR beta chains.

Here immunoSEQ multiplex PCR was the method, and the copy in TCRdb shows in-frame clones only, minus some. Altogether around 160,000 clones are present, around four fifths being singletons, with the ten largest covering approximately 2.3%. About this clone itself: The antigen is not known.

CDR3 size: 13 residues. Germline V gives CDR1 GTSNPN, CDR2 SVGIG (reference sequence). Trimming shortened V by 5 bases and J by 4 bases, and 13 bases separated the two germline ends. The genes are TRBV30 and TRBJ2-3; TRBD1 is a possible D gene (6 bases). The clonotype originates from a man aged 25-40 years in good health and CMV-seropositive. Input material: PBMCs. CDR3 residues: CAWLPGVPDTQYF. CDR3 sequence (DNA): TGTGCCTGGCTCCCAGGGGTCCCAGATACGCAGTATTTT.